Below are 14 T cell receptor beta chains sequenced from a single sample in a study of cytomegalovirus exposure and HLA in healthy donors. Using immunoSEQ multiplex PCR, the repertoire was profiled, and TCRdb retains in-frame clones only, with some absent. The sample lists around 160,000 clones, roughly 80% occurring once. What was sequenced was PBMCs. The receptors shown here come from a man in his thirties or forties in good health and CMV-seropositive.

The CDR3 DNA is TGTGCCAGCAGTTCAAGACAGGGACCGAATTATGGCTACACCTTC. It specifies CASSSRQGPNYGYTF. The rearrangement links TRBV28 to TRBJ1-2, with 7 bases fitting TRBD1. V dropped 4 bases and J dropped 5; count of bases not matched to a gene: 10. Per germline, CDR1 MDHEN and CDR2 SYDVKM. The CDR3 loop spans 15 amino acids.

The chain is built from TRBV21-1 and TRBJ1-5; the D call TRBD1 from the table was never checked on the DNA. TRBV21-1 corresponds to a pseudogene. The CDR3 consists of 18 residues. As DNA, the CDR3 is TGTGCCAGCAGCCAATCTAGACAGGGTCATATATGGAATCAGCCCCAGCATTTT. It encodes CASSQSRQGHIWNQPQHF.

This sequence joins TRBV7-2 and TRBJ2-3; 9 bases are a match to TRBD2. This CDR3 has 15 amino acids. Trimming cost V 4 bases and J 4 bases; bases outside gene matches: 6. Germline-derived CDR1 and CDR2 are SGHTA and FQGNSA. CDR3 nucleotide sequence: TGTGCCAGCAGCTCGTATGCGGGAGGGCCAGATACGCAGTATTTT. It codes for CASSSYAGGPDTQYF.

The chain links TRBV28 to TRBJ1-4; possible D gene TRBD1, 6 bases. The length of the CDR3 is 14 residues. V shed 8 bases and J shed 8 bases, with 18 bases lying between them. From germline, CDR1 is MDHEN and CDR2 SYDVKM. The CDR3 protein is CASGGPQGGEKLFF. In DNA, the CDR3 is TGTGCCAGCGGGGGTCCCCAAGGGGGAGAAAAACTGTTTTTT.

This chain joins TRBV9 and TRBJ1-1, with 10 bases matching TRBD1. The trim removed 4 bases at V and 0 bases at J, leaving 3 bases unmatched. CDR3 size: 15 residues. Germline CDR1 reads SGDLS; CDR2 reads YYNGEE. The CDR3, as DNA: TGTGCCAGCAGCACGGACAGGGGGTTGAACACTGAAGCTTTCTTT. Its protein product is CASSTDRGLNTEAFF.

Regarding this clone: The sample carries other DNA sequences with the same CDR3. The J gene is TRBJ2-5, the V gene TRBV5-5; 12 bases match TRBD2. J lost 5 bases, V lost 0 bases, and 5 bases had no gene match. The CDR3 has 16 amino acids. Germline CDR1 SGHKS, CDR2 YYEKEE (reference sequence). CDR3 nucleotides: TGTGCCAGCAGCTTGGAGCTAGCGGGGGGGCGTGAGACCCAGTACTTC. It translates to CASSLELAGGRETQYF.

The gene calls are TRBV6-5 and TRBJ2-5; 7 bases map to TRBD2. The CDR3 runs to 15 residues. Germline CDR1 MNHEY, CDR2 SVGAGI. J was trimmed by 5 bases and V by 2 bases; bases with no gene match: 8. The CDR3 DNA sequence: TGTGCCAGCAGTTACGGGTTAGCCGGGAGGGAGACCCAGTACTTC. Translating it yields CASSYGLAGRETQYF.

The rearrangement links TRBV19 to TRBJ1-1; TRBD1 matches at 7 bases. The CDR3 contains 12 residues. Germline-derived CDR1 and CDR2 are LNHDA and SQIVND (reference sequence). J lost 11 bases, V lost 6 bases, and 9 bases had no gene match. The CDR3 nucleotides read TGTGCCAGTAGAGCTTTACAGGGGCTGGCTTTCTTT. Translating gives CASRALQGLAFF.

The V call is TRBV2, the J call TRBJ2-2; no definite D call. The CDR3 contains 12 residues. V lost 5 bases and J 9 bases, leaving 10 bases between the germline ends. Germline CDR1 SNHLY, CDR2 FYNNEI. DNA of the CDR3: TGTGCCAGCAGTTGGGCCCTTAGGGAGCTGTTTTTT. Its protein product is CASSWALRELFF.

The rearrangement uses TRBV9 and TRBJ1-1, with a possible D match to TRBD1 (6 bases). Germline V gives CDR1 SGDLS, CDR2 YYNGEE. The ends were cut back, 0 bases at V and 1 base at J, with 10 bases in the middle. There are 15 residues in the CDR3. The CDR3 sequence is CASSVGTGPNTEAFF. The CDR3 DNA reads TGTGCCAGCAGCGTAGGAACAGGGCCGAACACTGAAGCTTTCTTT. Full variable domain (outside the CDR3, taken from reference TRBV9 and TRBJ1-1): DSGVTQTPKHLITATGQRVTLRCSPRSGDLSVYWYQQSLDQGLQFLIQYYNGEERAKGNILERFSAQQFPDLHSELNLSSLELGDSALYFCASSVGTGPNTEAFFGQGTRLTVV.

CDR3 coding DNA: TGTGCCAGCAGTCCCGGGGGTCCTAGTTACAATGAGCAGTTCTTC. It yields the protein CASSPGGPSYNEQFF. The chain has TRBV28 and TRBJ2-1, with a tentative D call TRBD2 (6 bases). V gave up 5 bases and J gave up 4 bases, with 15 bases separating them. CDR3 length: 15 amino acids. CDR1 and CDR2 from the germline V gene are MDHEN and SYDVKM. Together with reference TRBV28 and TRBJ2-1, the CDR3 gives the full variable domain: DVKVTQSSRYLVKRTGEKVFLECVQDMDHENMFWYRQDPGLGLRLIYFSYDVKMKEKGDIPEGYSVSREKKERFSLILESASTNQTSMYLCASSPGGPSYNEQFFGPGTRLTVL.

This clone appeared many times. This chain connects TRBV7-9 to TRBJ1-5, with D unclear. Germline V gives CDR1 SEHNR, CDR2 FQNEAQ (reference sequence). The CDR3 runs to 14 residues. V gave up 3 bases and J gave up 0 bases, with 6 bases separating them. The CDR3, as DNA: TGTGCCAGCAGCTTGGACTATAGCAATCAGCCCCAGCATTTT. Translating gives CASSLDYSNQPQHF. Supplemented by reference TRBV7-9 and TRBJ1-5, the full variable domain reads DTGVSQNPRHKITKRGQNVTFRCDPISEHNRLYWYRQTLGQGPEFLTYFQNEAQLEKSRLLSDRFSAERPKGSFSTLEIQRTEQGDSAMYLCASSLDYSNQPQHFGDGTRLSIL.

CDR3 region: CASSVSSGSGYEQYF. The DNA for the CDR3 is TGTGCCAGCAGTGTCTCTAGCGGGAGTGGATACGAGCAGTACTTC. The V call is TRBV25-1, the J call TRBJ2-7; 10 bases are a match to TRBD2. Germline assignment: CDR1 MGHDK and CDR2 SYGVNS. The V and J ends lost 4 bases and 4 bases, in that order; junction bases with no gene match: 7. There are 15 residues in the CDR3.

The V call is TRBV19, the J call TRBJ2-7; 9 bases line up with TRBD1. CDR1 is LNHDA and CDR2 is SQIVND in the germline V gene (reference sequence). This CDR3 has 12 residues. The V gene end was trimmed by 5 bases and the J gene end by 13 bases; junction bases not matched to a gene: 9. CDR3 amino acids: CASSPRTGAIYF. CDR3 nucleotide sequence: TGTGCCAGTAGTCCCCGGACAGGGGCAATATACTTC.